This T cell receptor beta chain was identified in a study of cytomegalovirus exposure and HLA in healthy donors. A multiplex PCR was run with 60 Vbeta primers and 13 Jbeta primers. Sequenced by immunoSEQ multiplex PCR; TCRdb stores in-frame clones only, minus some. The repertoire has under 150,000 clones, roughly 74% of them found once; the top ten carry 5% to 7.5%. On this clone itself: Its target is unknown.

There are 13 residues in the CDR3. The ends lost 6 bases at V and 5 bases at J; junction bases unmatched: 6. Looked up from germline, CDR1 is MNHNS and CDR2 is SASEGT. General study points: Segments of the TCR beta V type were, in most cases, productive about 87% or about 30% of the time in an earlier analysis. Rare TCR sequences predominated, though certain public TCRs were found in many donors. A later analysis, which compared TCR beta chains of equal frequency, found the HLA-associated ones more clonally expanded. As a later analysis showed, several of the most significant clusters appeared to be linked to common viral pathogens.

This clonotype originated in a middle-aged woman in good health and CMV-seropositive. The chain recombines TRBV6-1 with TRBJ2-5; 7 bases match TRBD2. Sequencing was carried out using PBMCs. CDR3 sequence (DNA): TGTGCCAGCAGGGCGGGAGCGGCGGAGACCCAGTACTTC. Protein: CASRAGAAETQYF.